Here is one T cell receptor (beta chain) with its context. The antigen is undetermined. The table came from immunoSEQ multiplex PCR; TCRdb's copy has only in-frame clones and leaves some out. The data show just over 2,000,000 clones, over 85% seen once. These data originate in a study of shared clonotypes between healthy human individuals. Study-wide points: Sampling covered nothing but blood. Tissue TCR repertoires likely differ from those found in blood. Sorted-subset sequencing was shown by rarefaction to be incomplete despite large depth.

Losses at the gene ends were 0 bases for V and 7 bases for J; bases not matched to a gene: 6. The CDR3 sequence is 14 residues long. Germline V CDR1 and CDR2: SGDLS, YYNGEE. Sequenced material: naive CD4+ T cells sorted from blood. Subset defined: CD45RA+ positively selected. The V call is TRBV9, the J call TRBJ1-2, with 7 bases identical to TRBD1. This receptor was taken from a man between 18 and 35 years old in good health. CDR3 sequence (DNA): TGTGCCAGCAGCGTAGCCACTCGACAGGGTGGCTACACCTTC. It yields the protein CASSVATRQGGYTF.